These 2 T cell receptor beta chains share one sample of origin, sequenced in a study of T cells in Graves' hyperthyroidism and ophthalmopathy (dated by TCRdb to 2018 to 2020). The library was built by means of multiplex PCR. Sequencing was carried out with an Illumina HiSeq 2000. The TCR beta CDR3 regions were amplified from the RNA transcripts. The TCR CDR3 was subjected to a first round of RT-PCR using the HTBI primer set and the Qiagen OneStep RT-PCR kit. Using fastp trimming at Q25 and MiXCR clonotype assembly, TCRdb reanalyzed the public sequencing data and kept in-frame beta chains. One record per CDR3 amino acid sequence lists the most common genes and DNA. The sample has 410,000 or so distinct CDR3 sequences on record, around 15% of them singletons. The ten largest account for less than 15% of the sample. Sequenced: blood. These receptor sequences come from a man aged 18 to 35 with Graves' ophthalmopathy.

The table lists this clonotype with many counts. This chain uses TRBV24-1 with TRBJ2-3; possibly TRBD2 for D (5 bases). Germline CDR1 is KGHDR and CDR2 is SFDVKD. The CDR3 contains 14 residues. The V and J ends lost 7 bases and 0 bases respectively, with 10 bases between them. The CDR3 protein is CATRGLESTDTQYF. In DNA form, the CDR3 reads TGTGCCACCAGAGGACTGGAAAGCACAGATACGCAGTATTTT.

The CDR3 loop reads CASSQDRRYNEQFF. The CDR3 coding sequence is TGTGCCAGCAGCCAAGATCGCCGGTACAATGAGCAGTTCTTC. This rearrangement joins TRBV3-1 to TRBJ2-1; D remains unclear. From germline, CDR1 is LGHDT and CDR2 YNNKEL (reference sequence). This CDR3 has 14 residues. Trimming cost V 0 bases and J 4 bases, with 7 bases left between them.